This note documents a single T cell receptor beta chain sequence. Sequencing used immunoSEQ v3.0 at survey level. The method was immunoSEQ multiplex PCR; TCRdb's version includes in-frame clones alone and lacks a portion of them. The table records about 43,000 clones, roughly 86% of them present only once. The length of the CDR3 is 18 residues. V was pared by 4 bases and J by 0 bases, with 18 bases between. In germline, CDR1 is LGHNA, CDR2 YNFKEQ. The data are from a study of long-term antiretroviral therapy in people with HIV. The clonotype originates from a woman aged 50 to 60 with HIV. The sample consisted of unsorted PBMCs, taken 0.1 years before starting antiretroviral therapy. The chain links TRBV4-2 to TRBJ2-2; D is possibly TRBD1 or TRBD2 (5 bases each). The CDR3 sequence is CASSPRGGGGPNTGELFF. The CDR3 nucleotides are TGTGCCAGCAGCCCGAGGGGTGGGGGTGGCCCGAACACCGGGGAGCTGTTTTTT.